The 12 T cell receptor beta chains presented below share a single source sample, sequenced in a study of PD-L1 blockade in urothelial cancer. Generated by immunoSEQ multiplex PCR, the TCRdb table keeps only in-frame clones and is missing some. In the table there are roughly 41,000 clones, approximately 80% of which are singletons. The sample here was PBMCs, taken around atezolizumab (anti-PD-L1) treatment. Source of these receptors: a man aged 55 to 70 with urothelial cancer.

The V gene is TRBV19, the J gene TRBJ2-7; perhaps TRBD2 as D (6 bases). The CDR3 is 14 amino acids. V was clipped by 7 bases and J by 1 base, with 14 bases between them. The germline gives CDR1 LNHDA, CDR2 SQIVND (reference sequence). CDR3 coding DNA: TGTGCCAGTACGAGGGACTTAAATTCCTACGAGCAGTACTTC. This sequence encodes CASTRDLNSYEQYF. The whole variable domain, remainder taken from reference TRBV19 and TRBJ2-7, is DGGITQSPKYLFRKEGQNVTLSCEQNLNHDAMYWYRQDPGQGLRLIYYSQIVNDFQKGDIAEGYSVSREKKESFPLTVTSAQKNPTAFYLCASTRDLNSYEQYFGPGTRLTVT.

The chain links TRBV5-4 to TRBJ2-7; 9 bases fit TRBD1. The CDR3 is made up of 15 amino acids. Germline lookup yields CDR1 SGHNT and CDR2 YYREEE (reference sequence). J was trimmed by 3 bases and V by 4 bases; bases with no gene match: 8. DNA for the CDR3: TGTGCCAGCAGCGTTCCGGGACAGGGAGACTACGAGCAGTACTTC. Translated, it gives CASSVPGQGDYEQYF.

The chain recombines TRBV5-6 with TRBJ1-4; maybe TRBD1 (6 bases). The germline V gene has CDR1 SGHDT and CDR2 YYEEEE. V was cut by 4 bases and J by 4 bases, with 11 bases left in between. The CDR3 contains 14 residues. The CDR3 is CASSPNRVNEKLFF. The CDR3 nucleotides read TGTGCCAGCAGCCCGAACAGGGTTAATGAAAAACTGTTTTTT.

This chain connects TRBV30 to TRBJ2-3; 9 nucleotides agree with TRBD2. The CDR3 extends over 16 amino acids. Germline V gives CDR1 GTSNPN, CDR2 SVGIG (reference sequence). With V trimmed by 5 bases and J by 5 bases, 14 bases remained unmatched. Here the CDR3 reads CAWGSGGTSWGDTQYF. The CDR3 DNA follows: TGTGCCTGGGGTAGTGGCGGGACTAGCTGGGGAGATACGCAGTATTTT.

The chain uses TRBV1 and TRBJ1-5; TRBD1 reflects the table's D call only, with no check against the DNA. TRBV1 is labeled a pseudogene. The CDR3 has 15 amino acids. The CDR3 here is CTSSQDQQSNQPQHF. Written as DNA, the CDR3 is TGCACCAGCAGCCAAGATCAACAGAGCAATCAGCCCCAGCATTTT.

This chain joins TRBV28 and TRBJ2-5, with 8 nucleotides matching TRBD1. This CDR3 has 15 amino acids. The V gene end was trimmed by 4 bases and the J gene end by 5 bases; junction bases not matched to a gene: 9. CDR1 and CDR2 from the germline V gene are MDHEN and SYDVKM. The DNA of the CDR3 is TGTGCCAGCAGTTCTCTCGGGACAGGTGGTGAGACCCAGTACTTC. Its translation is CASSSLGTGGETQYF.

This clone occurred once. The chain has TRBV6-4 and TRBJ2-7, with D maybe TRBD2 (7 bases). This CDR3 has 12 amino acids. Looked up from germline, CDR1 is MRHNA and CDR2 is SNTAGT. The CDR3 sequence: CASSDSGGGAVV. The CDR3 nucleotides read TGTGCCAGCAGTGACTCAGGCGGGGGCGCGGTAGTC.

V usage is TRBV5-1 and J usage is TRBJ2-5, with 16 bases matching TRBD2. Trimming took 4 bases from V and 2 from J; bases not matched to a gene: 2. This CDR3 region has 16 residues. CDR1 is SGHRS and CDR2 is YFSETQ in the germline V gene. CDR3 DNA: TGCGCCAGCAGCCCGGGACTAGCGGGGGGGCAAGAGACCCAGTACTTC. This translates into CASSPGLAGGQETQYF.

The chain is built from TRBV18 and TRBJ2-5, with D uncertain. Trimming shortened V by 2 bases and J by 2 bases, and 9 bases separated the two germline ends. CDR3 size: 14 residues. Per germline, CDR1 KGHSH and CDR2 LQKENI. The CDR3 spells CASSPSTDQETQYF. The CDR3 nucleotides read TGTGCCAGCTCACCATCTACAGATCAAGAGACCCAGTACTTC.

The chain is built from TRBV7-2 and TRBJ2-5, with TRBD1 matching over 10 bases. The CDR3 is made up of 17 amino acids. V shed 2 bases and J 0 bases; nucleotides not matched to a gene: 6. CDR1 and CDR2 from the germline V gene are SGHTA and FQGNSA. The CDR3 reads CASSLFFGTGDQETQYF. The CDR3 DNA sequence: TGTGCCAGCAGCTTATTTTTCGGGACAGGGGACCAAGAGACCCAGTACTTC.

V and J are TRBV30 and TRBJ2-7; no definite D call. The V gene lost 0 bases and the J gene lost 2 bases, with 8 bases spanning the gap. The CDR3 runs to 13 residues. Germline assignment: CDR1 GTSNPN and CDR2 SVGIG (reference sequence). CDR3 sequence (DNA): TGTGCCTGGAGTGTAGTTCTAGCCTACGAGCAGTACTTC. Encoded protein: CAWSVVLAYEQYF.

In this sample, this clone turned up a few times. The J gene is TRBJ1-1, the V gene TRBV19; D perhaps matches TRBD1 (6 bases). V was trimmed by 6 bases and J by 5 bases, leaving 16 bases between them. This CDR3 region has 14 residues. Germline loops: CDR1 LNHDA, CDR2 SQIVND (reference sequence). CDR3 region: CASRSRGGETEAFF. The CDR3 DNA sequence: TGTGCCAGTAGGTCCCGAGGGGGGGAGACTGAAGCTTTCTTT.